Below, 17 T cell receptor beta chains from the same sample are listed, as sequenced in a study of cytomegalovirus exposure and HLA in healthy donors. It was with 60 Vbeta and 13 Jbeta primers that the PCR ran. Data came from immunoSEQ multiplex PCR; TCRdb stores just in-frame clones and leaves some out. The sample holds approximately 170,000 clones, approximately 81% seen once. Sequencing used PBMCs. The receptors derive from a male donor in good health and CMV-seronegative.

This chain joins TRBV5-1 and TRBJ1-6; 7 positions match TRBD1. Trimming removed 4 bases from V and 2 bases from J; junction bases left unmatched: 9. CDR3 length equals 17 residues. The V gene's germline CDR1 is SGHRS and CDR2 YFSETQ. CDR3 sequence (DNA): TGCGCCAGCAGCACCGGACAGGACGCCCCCTATAATTCACCCCTCCACTTT. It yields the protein CASSTGQDAPYNSPLHF. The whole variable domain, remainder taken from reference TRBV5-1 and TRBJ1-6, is KAGVTQTPRYLIKTRGQQVTLSCSPISGHRSVSWYQQTPGQGLQFLFEYFSETQRNKGNFPGRFSGRQFSNSRSEMNVSTLELGDSALYLCASSTGQDAPYNSPLHFGNGTRLTVT.

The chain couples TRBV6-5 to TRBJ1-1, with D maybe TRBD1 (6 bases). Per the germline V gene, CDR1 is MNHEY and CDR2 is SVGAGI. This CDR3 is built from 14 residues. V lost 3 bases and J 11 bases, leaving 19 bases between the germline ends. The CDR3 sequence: CASSYPDRTSEAFF. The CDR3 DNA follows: TGTGCCAGCAGTTATCCTGACAGGACCTCGGAGGCTTTCTTT.

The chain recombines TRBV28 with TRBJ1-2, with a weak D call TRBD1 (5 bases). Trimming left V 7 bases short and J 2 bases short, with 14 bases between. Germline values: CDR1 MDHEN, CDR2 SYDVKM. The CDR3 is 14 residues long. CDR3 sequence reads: CASTPPGQNYGYTF. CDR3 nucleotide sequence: TGTGCCAGCACCCCTCCAGGGCAGAACTATGGCTACACCTTC.

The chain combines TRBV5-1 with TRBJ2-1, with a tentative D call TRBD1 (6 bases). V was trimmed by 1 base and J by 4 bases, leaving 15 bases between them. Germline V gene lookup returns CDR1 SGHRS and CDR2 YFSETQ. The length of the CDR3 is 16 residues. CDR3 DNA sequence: TGCGCCAGCAGCTTGCCTAGGTCAGGGGCTTACAATGAGCAGTTCTTC. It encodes CASSLPRSGAYNEQFF.

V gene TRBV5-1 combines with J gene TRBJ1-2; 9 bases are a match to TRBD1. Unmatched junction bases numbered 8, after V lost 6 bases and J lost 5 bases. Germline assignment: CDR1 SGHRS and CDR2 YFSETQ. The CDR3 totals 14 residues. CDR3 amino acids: CASNRTGAGYGYTF. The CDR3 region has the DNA TGCGCCAGCAACAGGACAGGGGCGGGTTATGGCTACACCTTC.

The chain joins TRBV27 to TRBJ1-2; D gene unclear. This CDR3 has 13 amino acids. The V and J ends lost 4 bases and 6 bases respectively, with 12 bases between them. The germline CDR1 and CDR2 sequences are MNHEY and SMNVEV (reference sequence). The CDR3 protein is CASSYHSSDGYTF. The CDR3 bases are TGTGCCAGCAGTTACCACTCTTCGGATGGCTACACCTTC.

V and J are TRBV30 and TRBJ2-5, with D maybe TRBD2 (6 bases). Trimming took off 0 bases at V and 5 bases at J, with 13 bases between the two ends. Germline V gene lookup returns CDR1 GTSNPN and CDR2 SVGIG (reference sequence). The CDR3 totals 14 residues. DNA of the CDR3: TGTGCCTGGAGTGTCCGGGGGAGGAGGGAGACCCAGTACTTC. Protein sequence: CAWSVRGRRETQYF.

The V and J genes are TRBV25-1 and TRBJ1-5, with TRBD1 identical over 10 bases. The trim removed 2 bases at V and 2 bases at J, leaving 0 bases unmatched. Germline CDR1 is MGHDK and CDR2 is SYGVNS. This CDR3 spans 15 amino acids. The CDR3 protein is CASSEGTGGNQPQHF. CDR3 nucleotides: TGTGCCAGCAGTGAAGGGACAGGGGGCAATCAGCCCCAGCATTTT.

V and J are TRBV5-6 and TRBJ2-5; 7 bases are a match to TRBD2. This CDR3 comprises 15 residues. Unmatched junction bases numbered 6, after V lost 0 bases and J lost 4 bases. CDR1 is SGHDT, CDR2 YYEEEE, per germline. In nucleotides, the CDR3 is TGTGCCAGCAGCTTGGAGGGGAGGGGTGGAGAGACCCAGTACTTC. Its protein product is CASSLEGRGGETQYF.

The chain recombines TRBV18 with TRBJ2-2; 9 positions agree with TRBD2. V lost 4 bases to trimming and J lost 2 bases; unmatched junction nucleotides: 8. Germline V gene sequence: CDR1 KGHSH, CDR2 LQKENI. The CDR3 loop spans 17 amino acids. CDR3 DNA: TGTGCCAGCTCACTGACCGTAGCGGGGGCAAACACCGGGGAGCTGTTTTTT. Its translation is CASSLTVAGANTGELFF.

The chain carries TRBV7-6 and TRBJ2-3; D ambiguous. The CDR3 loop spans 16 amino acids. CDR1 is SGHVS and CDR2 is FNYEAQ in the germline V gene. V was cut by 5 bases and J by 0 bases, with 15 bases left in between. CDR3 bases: TGTGCCAGCAGCAATCTGGGCGCCACTAGCACAGATACGCAGTATTTT. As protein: CASSNLGATSTDTQYF.

CDR3 region: CASYPWGGNIQYF. The CDR3 DNA follows: TGTGCCAGCTACCCTTGGGGGGGAAACATTCAGTACTTC. The chain links TRBV6-1 to TRBJ2-4; 7 bases fit TRBD2. Germline CDR1 reads MNHNS; CDR2 reads SASEGT. The CDR3 runs to 13 residues. The V and J ends lost 8 bases and 6 bases, in that order; junction bases with no gene match: 7.

The CDR3: CASSLLAGVSSYNEQFF. CDR3 nucleotide sequence: TGTGCCAGCAGTTTATTGGCAGGCGTAAGCTCCTACAATGAGCAGTTCTTC. V gene TRBV27 combines with J gene TRBJ2-1, with unresolved D. The V gene lost 1 base and the J gene lost 0 bases, with 13 bases spanning the gap. Germline V gene data show CDR1 as MNHEY and CDR2 as SMNVEV (reference sequence). The CDR3 is made up of 17 amino acids.

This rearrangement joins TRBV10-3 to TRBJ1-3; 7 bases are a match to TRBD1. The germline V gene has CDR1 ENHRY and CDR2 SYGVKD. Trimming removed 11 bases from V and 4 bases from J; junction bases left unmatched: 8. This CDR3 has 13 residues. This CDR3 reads CASGDRAGNTIYF. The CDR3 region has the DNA TGTGCCTCGGGCGACAGGGCCGGAAACACCATATATTTT.

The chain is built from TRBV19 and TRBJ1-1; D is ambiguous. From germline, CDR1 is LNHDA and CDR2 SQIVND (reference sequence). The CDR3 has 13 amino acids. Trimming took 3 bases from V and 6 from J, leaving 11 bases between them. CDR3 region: CASSIPGLAEAFF. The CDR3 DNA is TGTGCCAGTAGTATTCCCGGGTTGGCTGAAGCTTTCTTT. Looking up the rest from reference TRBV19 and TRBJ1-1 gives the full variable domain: DGGITQSPKYLFRKEGQNVTLSCEQNLNHDAMYWYRQDPGQGLRLIYYSQIVNDFQKGDIAEGYSVSREKKESFPLTVTSAQKNPTAFYLCASSIPGLAEAFFGQGTRLTVV.

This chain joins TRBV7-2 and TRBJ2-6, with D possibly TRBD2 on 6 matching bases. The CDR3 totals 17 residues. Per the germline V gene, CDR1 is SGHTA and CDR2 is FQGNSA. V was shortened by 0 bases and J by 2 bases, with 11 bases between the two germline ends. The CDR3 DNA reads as TGTGCCAGCAGCTTAGCGGGGGGAATGGCTGGGGCCAACGTCCTGACTTTC. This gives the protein CASSLAGGMAGANVLTF. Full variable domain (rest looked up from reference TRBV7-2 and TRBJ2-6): GAGVSQSPSNKVTEKGKDVELRCDPISGHTALYWYRQSLGQGLEFLIYFQGNSAPDKSGLPSDRFSAERTGGSVSTLTIQRTQQEDSAVYLCASSLAGGMAGANVLTFGAGSRLTVL.

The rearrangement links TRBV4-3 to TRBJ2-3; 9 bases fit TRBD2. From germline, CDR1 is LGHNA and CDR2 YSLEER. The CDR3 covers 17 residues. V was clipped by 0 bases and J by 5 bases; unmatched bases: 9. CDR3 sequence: CASSQDAAGGGVDTQYF. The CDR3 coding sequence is TGCGCCAGCAGCCAAGACGCAGCGGGGGGTGGTGTAGATACGCAGTATTTT.